The clone carrying this TCR beta chain has only a few counts. This sample was included in a study of identical twins. The V end was cut by 3 bases, the J end by 4 bases, with 12 bases between. Germline V gene sequence: CDR1 SGHNT, CDR2 YENEEA. The CDR3 sequence is 14 residues long. MiXCR was run by TCRdb on the 5' RACE reads, yielding one entry per CDR3 protein. The repertoire holds roughly 200,000 distinct CDR3 sequences, roughly 15% seen once, with roughly two fifths in the top ten. The same data also contributed to another study, on T cells expressing NK-cell markers.

The chain couples TRBV11-3 to TRBJ1-1; D is unclear. The sequence was collected from a young woman in good health. Sequencing was done on a sample of CD8+ T cells sorted from blood. CDR3 bases: TGTGCCAGCAGCTTTTCCGTCTCATTCACTGAAGCTTTCTTT. It encodes CASSFSVSFTEAFF.